This T cell receptor (beta chain) is drawn from a study of Ad26.COV2.S vaccination and SARS-CoV-2 variants. On the study more broadly: Once or twice, 56 days apart, Ad26.COV2.S was delivered intramuscularly.

TCRdb keeps only in-frame clones here, not all; method: immunoSEQ multiplex PCR. The sample contains some 300,000 clones, about 86% of which appear only once. The study, taken as a whole, reports: The study found similar non-spike TCR breadth in vaccine and placebo recipients. Substantial response breadth was reportedly seen for spike-specific CD8+ and CD4+ T cells after vaccination.

CDR1 and CDR2 (germline): SGHKS, YYEKEE (reference sequence). The V gene lost 0 bases and the J gene lost 1 base, with 7 bases spanning the gap. This CDR3 is 14 amino acids long. Points on this clone: Its cognate antigen is unknown.

Regarding treatment: about 20 received Ad26.COV2.S at low or high dose, single or two shots; 5 received placebo; per-sample allocation not given. All samples were drawn on day 63, counting from the first vaccine or placebo injection. Specimen: peripheral blood, collected in a trial of Ad26.COV2.S vaccine versus placebo. V gene TRBV5-5 combines with J gene TRBJ1-1; D remains ambiguous. This receptor was obtained from a person between 18 and 59 years old who received the Ad26.COV2.S COVID-19 vaccine or a placebo. The CDR3 loop reads CASSLAPGNTEAFF. The CDR3 DNA is TGTGCCAGCAGCTTGGCCCCGGGGAACACTGAAGCTTTCTTT.